These 31 T cell receptor beta chains were all obtained from the same sample, sequenced in a study of shared clonotypes between healthy human individuals. The protocol was immunoSEQ multiplex PCR, while the TCRdb copy is restricted to in-frame clones and leaves out a portion. The sample includes about 610,000 clones, more than 95% of them seen just once. The source material was naive CD4+ T cells sorted from blood. Documented subset: CD45RA+ positively selected. The receptor set was obtained from a woman aged 25 to 45 in good health.

V is TRBV10-1 and J is TRBJ2-7, with D maybe TRBD2 (6 bases). Germline V gene data show CDR1 as WNHNN and CDR2 as SYGVQD (reference sequence). The CDR3 contains 10 residues. V lost 11 bases and J 8 bases, leaving 13 bases between the germline ends. The chain's CDR3 is CALSRGKQYF. DNA of the CDR3: TGCGCCTTGTCCCGGGGGAAGCAGTACTTC.

The rearrangement uses TRBV7-8 and TRBJ1-1; 7 bases map to TRBD1. Germline CDR1 SGHVS, CDR2 FQNEAQ. The V segment lost 5 bases and the J segment 3 bases; nucleotides outside the gene matches: 18. This CDR3 is built from 18 residues. This chain's CDR3 is CASSPTTTGAPRDTEAFF. The CDR3 DNA follows: TGTGCCAGCAGCCCTACGACAACAGGGGCTCCCAGGGACACTGAAGCTTTCTTT.

The V and J genes are TRBV28 and TRBJ2-1; a possible D gene is TRBD1 (6 bases). This CDR3 region has 13 residues. Between the trimmed V and J ends, which lost 2 bases and 7 bases, there was a span of 9 bases. Germline lookup yields CDR1 MDHEN and CDR2 SYDVKM. CDR3 bases: TGTGCCAGCAGTTTAGGGACACCTAATGAGCAGTTCTTC. Residues: CASSLGTPNEQFF.

V and J are TRBV19 and TRBJ2-7; D is undetermined. CDR1 LNHDA and CDR2 SQIVND come from the germline V gene (reference sequence). The V gene lost 5 bases and the J gene lost 3 bases, with 14 bases spanning the gap. The length of the CDR3 is 14 residues. The CDR3, as DNA: TGTGCCAGTAGTCGATTGGAGTCCAACTACGAGCAGTACTTC. Amino acids: CASSRLESNYEQYF. Filled out from reference TRBV19 and TRBJ2-7, the complete variable domain reads DGGITQSPKYLFRKEGQNVTLSCEQNLNHDAMYWYRQDPGQGLRLIYYSQIVNDFQKGDIAEGYSVSREKKESFPLTVTSAQKNPTAFYLCASSRLESNYEQYFGPGTRLTVT.

The V gene is TRBV27, the J gene TRBJ2-5; D is unclear. The V end lost 3 bases, the J end lost 0 bases, and 11 bases lay between the germline ends. CDR1 and CDR2 (germline): MNHEY, SMNVEV (reference sequence). CDR3 length: 15 amino acids. The DNA of the CDR3 is TGTGCCAGCAGTTTGCTCGGACCGTACCAAGAGACCCAGTACTTC. This sequence encodes CASSLLGPYQETQYF.

The chain combines TRBV4-2 with TRBJ2-1; 9 nucleotides line up with TRBD2. Trimming at V came to 1 base and at J to 7 bases, leaving 8 bases not matched to a gene. Germline-derived CDR1 and CDR2 are LGHNA and YNFKEQ. There are 16 residues in the CDR3. The CDR3 is CASSQAASGKGNEQFF. The CDR3 coding sequence is TGTGCCAGCAGCCAAGCGGCTAGCGGGAAAGGGAATGAGCAGTTCTTC.

The chain uses TRBV30 and TRBJ2-7, with D possibly matching TRBD1 (5 bases). CDR1 and CDR2 (germline): GTSNPN, SVGIG (reference sequence). V gave up 3 bases and J gave up 2 bases, with 14 bases separating them. This CDR3 spans 14 amino acids. CDR3 sequence reads: CAWRGALSPYEQYF. The CDR3 bases are TGTGCCTGGAGAGGGGCCCTGTCCCCCTACGAGCAGTACTTC.

The chain is built from TRBV5-1 and TRBJ1-1; D is unclear. Germline CDR1 and CDR2: SGHRS and YFSETQ. V was cut by 0 bases and J by 2 bases, with 11 bases left in between. CDR3 length equals 15 residues. The CDR3 protein is CASSLVAGVNTEAFF. The CDR3 DNA reads TGCGCCAGCAGCTTGGTGGCAGGAGTAAACACTGAAGCTTTCTTT.

This chain connects TRBV25-1 to TRBJ1-4; TRBD1 is a possible D gene (5 bases). The CDR3 runs 15 residues. With 3 bases removed from V and 4 bases from J, the gap between germline ends came to 12 bases. Germline lookup yields CDR1 MGHDK and CDR2 SYGVNS. CDR3 loop: CASSDTNRGNEKLFF. CDR3 DNA sequence: TGTGCCAGCAGTGACACCAATAGGGGTAATGAAAAACTGTTTTTT.

J is TRBJ2-3 and V is TRBV27; 10 bases are a match to TRBD2. Germline V CDR1 and CDR2: MNHEY, SMNVEV (reference sequence). The ends lost 6 bases at V and 3 bases at J; junction bases unmatched: 6. The CDR3 loop spans 15 amino acids. CDR3 DNA sequence: TGTGCCAGCAGGGCCACTAGCGGGGTTACAGATACGCAGTATTTT. Translated: CASRATSGVTDTQYF.

The chain uses TRBV7-3 and TRBJ2-2; no clear D gene. Germline CDR1 and CDR2: SGHTA and FQGTGA. This CDR3 region has 15 residues. Trimming removed 5 bases from V and 2 bases from J, with 12 bases in between. The CDR3 DNA follows: TGTGCCAGCAGCCAACAACCGGACAACACCGGGGAGCTGTTTTTT. Translating gives CASSQQPDNTGELFF.

The CDR3 protein is CASKKVVRYGYTF. The CDR3 nucleotides are TGTGCCAGCAAGAAGGTCGTCCGCTATGGCTACACCTTC. The V gene is TRBV28, the J gene TRBJ1-2; D gene ambiguous. Germline lookup yields CDR1 MDHEN and CDR2 SYDVKM. The CDR3 loop spans 13 amino acids. Deletions cut 7 bases from V and 4 bases from J, with 13 bases between.

V is TRBV29-1 and J is TRBJ2-7; 8 bases map to TRBD2. In germline, CDR1 is SQVTM, CDR2 ANQGSEA. The CDR3 length is 13 residues. Trimming took 5 bases from V and 6 from J; bases not matched to a gene: 9. In nucleotides, the CDR3 is TGCAGCGTTTGGTTGAGGCTAGCGGGCGAGCAGTACTTC. Its protein product is CSVWLRLAGEQYF.

This chain uses TRBV28 with TRBJ2-5, with D perhaps matching TRBD1 or TRBD2 (5 bases each). The J call may not be correct, given that the DNA end is closer to TRBJ2-7. The V gene's germline CDR1 is MDHEN and CDR2 SYDVKM. CDR3 length: 16 amino acids. The DNA for the CDR3 is TGTGCCAGCAGCCGTCCCCGGGACGGCGGCCCCCGCGAGCAGTACTTC. Translation: CASSRPRDGGPREQYF.

This clone was counted once. The rearrangement links TRBV5-1 to TRBJ1-1, with a possible D match to TRBD1 (5 bases). Looked up from germline, CDR1 is SGHRS and CDR2 is YFSETQ. The length of the CDR3 is 17 residues. V lost 4 bases to trimming and J lost 0 bases, with 19 bases between them. CDR3 coding DNA: TGCGCCAGCAGCCTGACAGCTTATGAACTTATGAACACTGAAGCTTTCTTT. This translates into CASSLTAYELMNTEAFF.

The rearrangement uses TRBV7-9 and TRBJ1-3; a possible D gene is TRBD1 (5 bases). The germline V gene has CDR1 SEHNR and CDR2 FQNEAQ (reference sequence). Trimming cost V 2 bases and J 0 bases, with 14 bases left between them. The CDR3 totals 17 residues. Written as DNA, the CDR3 is TGTGCCAGCAGCTTAATGGGGGTCGGTGGCTCTGGAAACACCATATATTTT. This gives the protein CASSLMGVGGSGNTIYF.

The chain combines TRBV7-4 with TRBJ1-5; D gene uncertain. The V end lost 2 bases, the J end lost 7 bases, and 15 bases lay between the germline ends. From germline, CDR1 is SGHVT and CDR2 SQSDAQ. The CDR3 length is 15 residues. CDR3 loop: CASSLYLLCGQPQHF. The CDR3 nucleotides read TGTGCCAGCAGCTTATATTTATTGTGTGGACAGCCCCAGCATTTT. Based on the CDR3 plus reference TRBV7-4 and TRBJ1-5, the full variable domain is GAGVSQSPRYKVAKRGRDVALRCDSISGHVTLYWYRQTLGQGSEVLTYSQSDAQRDKSGRPSGRFSAERPERSVSTLKIQRTEQGDSAVYLCASSLYLLCGQPQHFGDGTRLSIL.

Only one count was recorded for this clone. V is TRBV7-2 and J is TRBJ1-4; D not resolved. Trimming took off 2 bases at V and 4 bases at J, with 17 bases between the two ends. There are 17 residues in the CDR3. Germline assignment: CDR1 SGHTA and CDR2 FQGNSA. The CDR3: CASSLTLPWAGNEKLFF. DNA for the CDR3: TGTGCCAGCAGCTTAACTCTCCCGTGGGCGGGTAATGAAAAACTGTTTTTT.

V is TRBV4-2 and J is TRBJ2-5; TRBD2 is a possible D gene (5 bases). In germline, CDR1 is LGHNA, CDR2 YNFKEQ. Trimming removed 1 base from V and 2 bases from J, with 11 bases in between. The CDR3 has 15 amino acids. The CDR3 nucleotides are TGTGCCAGCAGCCAAGGGCGCACTAGACAAGAGACCCAGTACTTC. Amino acid sequence: CASSQGRTRQETQYF.

In its sample, this clone was seen once. This chain joins TRBV28 and TRBJ2-7; 7 bases are a match to TRBD1. Germline V gene data show CDR1 as MDHEN and CDR2 as SYDVKM. V shed 8 bases and J 4 bases; nucleotides not matched to a gene: 8. The CDR3 has 13 residues. The DNA of the CDR3 is TGTGCCAGCGGTGAGGGGGCGCGTTACGAGCAGTACTTC. Translation: CASGEGARYEQYF.

V is TRBV9 and J is TRBJ2-7, with TRBD1 matching over 8 bases. The junction had 9 bases not matched to a gene; V was cut back by 3 bases and J by 4 bases. Germline lookup yields CDR1 SGDLS and CDR2 YYNGEE. The CDR3 loop spans 15 amino acids. The CDR3 here is CASSAQGQGQYEQYF. The CDR3 nucleotides are TGTGCCAGCAGCGCACAAGGACAGGGCCAATACGAGCAGTACTTC.

This sequence joins TRBV7-8 and TRBJ1-4; 8 bases agree with TRBD1. CDR3 length equals 15 residues. The V gene end was trimmed by 5 bases and the J gene end by 7 bases; junction bases not matched to a gene: 9. CDR1 is SGHVS and CDR2 is FQNEAQ in the germline V gene. The CDR3 sequence is CASSLNGQGLEKLFF. The CDR3 nucleotides read TGTGCCAGCAGCCTAAACGGACAGGGACTTGAAAAACTGTTTTTT.

This rearrangement joins TRBV5-1 to TRBJ2-3; TRBD1 might be the D (6 bases). The germline V gene encodes CDR1 SGHRS and CDR2 YFSETQ. Between the trimmed V and J ends, which lost 3 bases and 0 bases, there was a span of 11 bases. The CDR3 is 15 residues long. The CDR3 DNA sequence: TGCGCCAGCAGCTCGAGGACAGCTAGCACAGATACGCAGTATTTT. Translating gives CASSSRTASTDTQYF.

V gene TRBV7-2 combines with J gene TRBJ2-1, with D perhaps given as TRBD1 or TRBD2 (5 bases each). From germline, CDR1 is SGHTA and CDR2 FQGNSA. V shed 1 base and J shed 6 bases, with 16 bases lying between them. This CDR3 has 16 amino acids. The CDR3 DNA follows: TGTGCCAGCAGCTTAGTTGGGACCACCACGCGCAATGAGCAGTTCTTC. The encoded protein is CASSLVGTTTRNEQFF.

The chain combines TRBV19 with TRBJ2-2; no reliable D call. This CDR3 region has 14 residues. Germline CDR1 reads LNHDA; CDR2 reads SQIVND (reference sequence). V was trimmed by 2 bases and J by 3 bases, leaving 7 bases between them. The CDR3 DNA reads TGTGCCAGTAGTATACGAGATGACACCGGGGAGCTGTTTTTT. Translated, it gives CASSIRDDTGELFF.

V and J are TRBV7-2 and TRBJ2-6; D ambiguous. The CDR3 sequence is 16 residues long. Germline lookup yields CDR1 SGHTA and CDR2 FQGNSA. Trimming took off 5 bases at V and 0 bases at J, with 11 bases between the two ends. CDR3 DNA sequence: TGTGCCAGCAGCCTCCATTGGCGCTCTGGGGCCAACGTCCTGACTTTC. It is translated as CASSLHWRSGANVLTF.

The chain links TRBV7-2 to TRBJ2-3, with 7 bases lining up with TRBD1. The CDR3 runs 14 residues. V lost 3 bases to trimming and J lost 6 bases; unmatched junction nucleotides: 6. The V gene's germline CDR1 is SGHTA and CDR2 FQGNSA. CDR3 in amino acids: CASSFGTEYDTQYF. The DNA of the CDR3 is TGTGCCAGCAGCTTTGGGACAGAATACGATACGCAGTATTTT.

The V call is TRBV28, the J call TRBJ2-5; D not certain. The CDR3 is 9 amino acids. The V gene lost 6 bases and the J gene lost 11 bases, with 7 bases spanning the gap. Germline loops: CDR1 MDHEN, CDR2 SYDVKM. The CDR3 DNA follows: TGTGCCAGCAGCTCGGAGCAGTACTTC. Residues: CASSSEQYF.

J is TRBJ1-1 and V is TRBV14; D remains unclear. V lost 1 base, J lost 11 bases, and 14 bases lay in between. CDR1 and CDR2 from the germline V gene are SGHDN and FVKESK. The CDR3 has 13 residues. The CDR3, as DNA: TGTGCCAGCAGCCAAGTTACCAAGGGCGGGGCTTTCTTT. Residues: CASSQVTKGGAFF.

The genes are TRBV10-1 and TRBJ1-1; TRBD1 might be the D (5 bases). CDR1 WNHNN and CDR2 SYGVQD come from the germline V gene (reference sequence). V lost 3 bases to trimming and J lost 10 bases, with 12 bases between them. The CDR3 covers 12 residues. CDR3 region: CASSDLIQVAFF. DNA of the CDR3: TGCGCCAGCAGTGACCTTATACAGGTAGCTTTCTTT.

The chain recombines TRBV28 with TRBJ2-5; D is tentatively TRBD1 or TRBD2 (5 bases each). The J call may not be correct, given that the DNA end is closer to TRBJ2-7. Germline-derived CDR1 and CDR2 are MDHEN and SYDVKM. The CDR3 runs 14 residues. CDR3 nucleotides: TGTGCCAGCAGTTTTGGGACGGTAGGCTACGAGCAGTACTTC. Translation gives CASSFGTVGYEQYF.